The clone carrying this T cell receptor beta chain was detected only once. Germline lookup yields CDR1 LNHNV and CDR2 YYDKDF (reference sequence). V was cut by 0 bases and J by 5 bases, with 8 bases left in between. The CDR3 extends over 13 amino acids. The entry originates in a study of blood T cell repertoires in COVID-19. About the research overall: T cells, B-cell-depleted T cells, or PBMCs supplied cDNA or gDNA.

Original data processing: Reference gene primer amplification gave nucleated cell count estimates. The repertoire was sequenced with immunoSEQ multiplex PCR; TCRdb's copy has only in-frame clones and lacks some. From that table come the V and J calls and clone size; the DNA was used to work out D and trimming. The sample has 120,000 or so clones, around 90% seen once; the top ten hold roughly 4%. The Seattle site enrolled patients during active infection and followed them longitudinally. The specimen sequenced was peripheral blood. This receptor was identified in a woman aged 55-75 years with COVID-19, enrolled during active disease. The chain employs TRBV15 and TRBJ2-7, with D perhaps TRBD2 (6 bases). The CDR3 DNA reads as TGTGCCACCAGCAGAGAGGAGGGCCACGAGCAGTACTTC. Amino acid sequence: CATSREEGHEQYF. Using reference TRBV15 and TRBJ2-7 for the parts outside the CDR3, the full variable domain is DAMVIQNPRYQVTQFGKPVTLSCSQTLNHNVMYWYQQKSSQAPKLLFHYYDKDFNNEADTPDNFQSRRPNTSFCFLDIRSPGLGDTAMYLCATSREEGHEQYFGPGTRLTVT.